Sequencing of this TCR beta chain was carried out in a study of T-cell reconstitution after alpha-beta-depleted transplantation in children. The CDR3 has 14 amino acids. The V gene end was trimmed by 4 bases and the J gene end by 0 bases; junction bases not matched to a gene: 3. Germline V gene lookup returns CDR1 SGHRS and CDR2 YFSETQ. This clonotype was recorded a few times. Preparation of the TCRbeta library was carried out with unique molecular identifiers. MiXCR, run by TCRdb on the PCR reads, gives a single entry per CDR3 protein. The sample includes approximately 340,000 distinct CDR3 sequences, approximately 10% of them seen just once.

The sequence was obtained from a human donor who donated a stem cell graft to a child with acute lymphoblastic leukemia. The sequencing used PBMCs from the stem cell graft donor, collected from the stem cell graft. J is TRBJ2-7 and V is TRBV5-1; 8 bases agree with TRBD1. CDR3 nucleotide sequence: TGCGCCAGCAGCGCACAGGGGGACTCCTACGAGCAGTACTTC. As protein: CASSAQGDSYEQYF.